The sequence of this T cell receptor (beta chain) was determined in a study of T cell responses to AZD1222 COVID-19 vaccine (dated by TCRdb to about 2021). In terms of the full investigation: AZD1222 recipients whose second dose came at about 4 weeks and those whose second dose came at about 12 weeks were combined into one group, since spike-specific TCR depth and breadth did not differ between the two schedules. TCR sequencing was performed for over 230 trial participants, of whom around 200 were given two doses of AZD1222 and approximately 26 were given two doses of MenACWY control vaccine. Trial participants were enrolled into age subgroups of 18-55, 56-69 and 70-plus years, which contained about 150, 28 and 57 TCR-sequenced participants, respectively. The paper as a whole reports these results and caveats: After two AZD1222 doses, spike-specific TCR breadth and depth were significantly higher than at day 0 and than in MenACWY recipients. Vaccine-associated CD4 TCRs spanned the whole spike protein, with dominant responses in regions 160-218 and 743-854. The 56-69-year group was small, and its depth increase did not reach significance, likely because of low power. Reportedly, close to half of the unique spike-specific TCRs recognized epitopes lying outside the regions that are mutated in the B.1.351 and B.1.1.7 variants. No day 14 peak-response samples were available, so repertoires were characterized only after the peak T cell response. Conclusions about previously exposed vaccinees are limited because only a handful of AZD1222 recipients were SARS-CoV-2 seropositive at baseline. Most participants were white British and females outnumbered males, and the authors suggested that clonal diversity may have been underestimated.

The CDR3 regions of human TCRbeta chains were subjected to immunosequencing. Per the authors' processing: TCRs in the repertoires were compared against a reference library of SARS-CoV-2-specific TCRs that had been generated with the MIRA antigen-specificity platform. Breadth was defined as the fraction of unique TCRs that were SARS-CoV-2-associated, and depth was defined as the fraction of total T cells that were SARS-CoV-2-associated. Using the MIRA data, every spike-specific TCR was mapped to the spike region that the TCR reacted to and assigned to either a CD4 or a CD8 class. Log10-transformed breadth and depth values were compared by one-way ANOVA with Sidak's multiple comparisons tests. This immuneACCESS table, as held by TCRdb, lists in-frame sequences with V and J called but not all clones. Of the missing ones, under half trace to an unresolved V gene in checked studies; the others have no known cause. V and J calls plus clone size are reproduced from that table; the DNA served to infer D and trimming. In all, the sample holds some 120,000 clones, and around 92% of those were seen once. Approximately 1% of the sample is taken by the ten largest.

For this clone: The antigen this receptor binds is unknown. No clone much larger than this one lies a single base away; base qualities are absent.

Relative to germline, V is 4 bases shorter and J is 4 bases shorter, with 18 bases between their ends. CDR1 SGHRS and CDR2 YFSETQ were looked up in the germline V gene. Including cysteine and phenylalanine, the CDR3 has 17 amino acids. Of the read, only the CDR3 DNA is kept; its 51 bases are in frame from base 1. Interpreted using the paper, the time point label stands for: baseline before first vaccination. Samples from vaccinated people were obtained from the UK trials COV001 and COV002, which included a single-blind randomized controlled phase 2/3 trial of AZD1222 (ChAdOx1 nCoV-19) in healthy adults. For TCRbeta chain sequencing, PBMC samples from trial participants were taken at day 0 and at day 28 after the second dose.

The material sequenced was peripheral blood, taken on day 0 of AZD1222 vaccination. The origin of this receptor is an adult in good health. This sequence uses TRBV5-1 and TRBJ2-6, with the D gene not confidently named. The CDR3 sequence is CASSPPESFTGANVLTF. The DNA is TGCGCCAGCAGCCCCCCCGAATCTTTTACCGGGGCCAACGTCCTGACTTTC.